Reported below is one T cell receptor beta chain. The antigen remains unidentified. These data belong to a study of CD8+CD57+ T cells in acquired aplastic anemia. Study-wide context: Sorted CD4+ and CD8+ cell DNA averaged about 3 ug. Sequencing produced an average of around 10 million reads per healthy donor for CD4+ cells.

This CDR3 has 16 amino acids. Germline V lookup: CDR1 LNHDA, CDR2 SQIVND (reference sequence). After removal of 2 bases from V and 0 bases from J, the junction contained 1 base not matched to a gene. Genomic DNA served as template for TCR beta VDJ and CDR3 profiling. TCRdb redid the calling of the reads with MiXCR, one entry per CDR3 protein. The data contain 150,000 to 200,000 distinct CDR3 sequences, approximately 45% of them singletons. Study results and caveats: The study identified around 28 CD8+ CDR3 sequences shared by patients and controls.

Sequencing input: sorted CD4+, CD8+, or CD8+CD57+ T cells (not recorded which) from PBMCs. This TCR was recovered from a human donor in good health. The rearrangement links TRBV19 to TRBJ2-7; 13 nucleotides match TRBD2. The CDR3 nucleotides are TGTGCCAGTAGTATAAGGACTAGCGGGAGCTCCTACGAGCAGTACTTC. This sequence encodes CASSIRTSGSSYEQYF.